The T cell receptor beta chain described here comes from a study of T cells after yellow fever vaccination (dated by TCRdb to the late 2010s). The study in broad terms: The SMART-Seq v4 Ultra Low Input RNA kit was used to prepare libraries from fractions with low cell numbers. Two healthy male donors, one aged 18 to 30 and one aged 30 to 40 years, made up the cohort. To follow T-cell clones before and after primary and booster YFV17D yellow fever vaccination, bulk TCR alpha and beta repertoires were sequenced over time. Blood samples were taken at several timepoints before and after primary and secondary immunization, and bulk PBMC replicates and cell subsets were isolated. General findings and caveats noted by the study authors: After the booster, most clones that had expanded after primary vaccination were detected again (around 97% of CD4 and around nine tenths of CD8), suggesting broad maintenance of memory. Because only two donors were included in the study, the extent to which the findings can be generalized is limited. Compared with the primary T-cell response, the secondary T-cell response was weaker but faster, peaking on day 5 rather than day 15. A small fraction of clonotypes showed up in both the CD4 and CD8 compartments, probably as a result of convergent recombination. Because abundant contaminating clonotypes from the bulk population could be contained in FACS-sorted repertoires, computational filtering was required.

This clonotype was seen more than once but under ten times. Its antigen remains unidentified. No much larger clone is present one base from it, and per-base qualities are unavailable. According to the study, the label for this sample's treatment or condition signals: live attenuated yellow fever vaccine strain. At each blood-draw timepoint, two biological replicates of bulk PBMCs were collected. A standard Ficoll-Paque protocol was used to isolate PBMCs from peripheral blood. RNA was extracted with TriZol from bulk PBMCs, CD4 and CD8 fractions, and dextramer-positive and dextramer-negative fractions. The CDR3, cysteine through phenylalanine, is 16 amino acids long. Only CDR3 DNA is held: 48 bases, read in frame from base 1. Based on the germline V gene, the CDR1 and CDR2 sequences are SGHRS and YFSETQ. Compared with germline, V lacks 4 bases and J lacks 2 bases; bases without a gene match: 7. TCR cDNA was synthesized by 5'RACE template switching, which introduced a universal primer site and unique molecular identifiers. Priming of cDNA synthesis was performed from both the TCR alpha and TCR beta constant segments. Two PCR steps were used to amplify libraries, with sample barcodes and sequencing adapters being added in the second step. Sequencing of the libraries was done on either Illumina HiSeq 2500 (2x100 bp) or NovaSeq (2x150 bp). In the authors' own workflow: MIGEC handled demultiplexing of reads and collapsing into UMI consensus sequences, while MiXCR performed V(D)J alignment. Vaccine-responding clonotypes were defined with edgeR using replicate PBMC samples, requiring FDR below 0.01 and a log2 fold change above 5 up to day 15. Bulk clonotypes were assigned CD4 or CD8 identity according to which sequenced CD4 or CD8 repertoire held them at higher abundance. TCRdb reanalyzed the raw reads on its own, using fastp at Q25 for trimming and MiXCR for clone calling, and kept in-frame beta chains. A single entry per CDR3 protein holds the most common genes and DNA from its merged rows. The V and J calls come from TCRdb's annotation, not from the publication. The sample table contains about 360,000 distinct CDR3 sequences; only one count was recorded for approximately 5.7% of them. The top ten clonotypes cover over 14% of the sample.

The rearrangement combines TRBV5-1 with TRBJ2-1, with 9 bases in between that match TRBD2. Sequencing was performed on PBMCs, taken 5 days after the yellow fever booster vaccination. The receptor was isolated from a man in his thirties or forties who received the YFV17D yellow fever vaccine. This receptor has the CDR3 CASSPSSGAPYNEQFF. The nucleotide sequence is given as TGCGCCAGCAGCCCTTCTAGCGGGGCTCCCTACAATGAGCAGTTCTTC.